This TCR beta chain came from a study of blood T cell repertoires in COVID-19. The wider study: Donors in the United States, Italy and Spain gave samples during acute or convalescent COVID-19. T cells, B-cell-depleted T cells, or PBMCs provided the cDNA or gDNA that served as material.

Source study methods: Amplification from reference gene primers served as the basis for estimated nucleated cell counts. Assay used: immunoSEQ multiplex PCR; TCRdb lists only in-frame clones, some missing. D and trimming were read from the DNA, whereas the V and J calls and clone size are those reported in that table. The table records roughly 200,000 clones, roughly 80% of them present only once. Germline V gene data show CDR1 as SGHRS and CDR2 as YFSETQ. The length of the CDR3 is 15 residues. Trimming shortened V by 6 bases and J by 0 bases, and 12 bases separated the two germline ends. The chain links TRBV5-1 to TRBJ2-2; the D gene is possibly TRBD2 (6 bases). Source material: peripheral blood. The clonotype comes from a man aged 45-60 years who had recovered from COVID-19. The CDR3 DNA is TGCGCCAGCACCTACGGGAGCTCGAACACCGGGGAGCTGTTTTTT. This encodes CASTYGSSNTGELFF.